The T cell receptor beta chain under discussion was sequenced for a study of blood T cells in healthy people across ages. General study findings and limits: Relative to aged donors, long-lived donors carried more naive CD4+ cells and displayed higher diversity. Because donor CMV status was unknown, expanded clonotype changes were possibly confounded. Bulk PBMC profiling left naive and antigen-experienced comparisons inconclusive.

There are many counts of this clonotype. Antigen: not known. Together with a sample-barcoded 5' primer, a J-beta primer mix was included in a second PCR lasting roughly 6 to 12 cycles. Template switching added a 12-random-nucleotide identifier to every cDNA molecule. Using its own MiXCR run on the 5' RACE reads, TCRdb lists one record per CDR3 protein. Among about 970,000 distinct CDR3 sequences listed, roughly 51% were seen once. The TCR was taken from a woman aged 60-75 years in good health. Sequences were obtained from blood.

The CDR3 DNA sequence: TGTGCCAGCAGCCAAGCGGGGAACTCTGGGGCCAACGTCCTGACTTTC. This encodes CASSQAGNSGANVLTF. The chain has TRBV4-2 and TRBJ2-6; a weak D match, TRBD2 (5 bases). V shed 1 base and J shed 0 bases, with 7 bases lying between them. Germline-derived CDR1 and CDR2 are LGHNA and YNFKEQ. The CDR3 loop spans 16 amino acids.